This entry concerns a single T cell receptor beta chain. The target antigen is unknown. The ends were cut back, 5 bases at V and 2 bases at J, with 21 bases in the middle. CDR1 SGHDT and CDR2 YYEEEE come from the germline V gene. The CDR3 consists of 17 residues. The data are from a study of CD8+CD57+ T cells in acquired aplastic anemia. Study overall: Roughly 3 ug was the average amount of DNA from sorted CD4+ and CD8+ cells. Study-level findings and limits: A significant difference in CD8+ Simpson's diversity between patients and controls was not found.

Genomic DNA was employed as the template in profiling TCR beta VDJ and CDR3. Each CDR3 protein gets one entry after TCRdb re-called the reads with MiXCR. The table has hundreds of thousands of distinct CDR3 sequences, roughly half seen once; the top ten hold roughly 8%. Sequencing input: sorted CD4+, CD8+, or CD8+CD57+ T cells (not recorded which) from PBMCs. The clonotype originates from a human donor with severe aplastic anemia or a healthy control (not recorded which). V and J are TRBV5-6 and TRBJ2-3, with a tentative D call TRBD1 (7 bases). The CDR3 DNA sequence: TGTGCCAGCAGATACGGAGGGGACAGAGCTAACACAGATACGCAGTATTTT. Translating gives CASRYGGDRANTDTQYF.